These 13 T cell receptor beta chains were all obtained from the same sample, sequenced in a study of shared T cell receptors in the human thymus. Generated by immunoSEQ multiplex PCR, the TCRdb table keeps only in-frame clones and is missing some. The sample shows some 640,000 clones, approximately 87% of them seen only once. The data were also submitted as part of a second study, on human thymus T cells.

The sequenced sample was thymocytes. These TCRs come from a boy younger than two with a congenital heart defect.

V gene TRBV5-6 combines with J gene TRBJ1-1, with 7 bases identical to TRBD1. Per germline, CDR1 SGHDT and CDR2 YYEEEE. The V and J ends lost 3 bases and 0 bases, in that order; junction bases with no gene match: 5. This CDR3 has 15 residues. The chain's CDR3 is CASSSRTGMNTEAFF. Written as DNA, the CDR3 is TGTGCCAGCAGCTCCAGGACAGGAATGAACACTGAAGCTTTCTTT.

The table lists this clone with a count of one. The chain uses TRBV25-1 and TRBJ2-5; TRBD2 aligns across 8 bases. After removal of 6 bases from V and 5 bases from J, the junction contained 11 bases not matched to a gene. The CDR3 has 15 amino acids. Germline lookup yields CDR1 MGHDK and CDR2 SYGVNS. The CDR3 loop is CASSETSGLWETQYF. CDR3 DNA sequence: TGTGCCAGCAGCGAAACTAGCGGACTTTGGGAGACCCAGTACTTC.

This chain links TRBV28 with TRBJ1-2, with 10 bases aligning to TRBD1. Germline CDR1 MDHEN, CDR2 SYDVKM. The junction had 13 bases not matched to a gene; V was cut back by 5 bases and J by 4 bases. The length of the CDR3 is 17 residues. For the CDR3, the DNA is TGTGCCAGCAGTCCACCGGGACAGGGGAGTACGGGCTATGGCTACACCTTC. The encoded protein is CASSPPGQGSTGYGYTF.

The gene calls are TRBV6-6 and TRBJ1-5; 7 bases are a match to TRBD1. This CDR3 spans 16 amino acids. In germline, CDR1 is MNHNY, CDR2 SVGAGI (reference sequence). The J segment lost 0 bases and the V segment lost 8 bases, leaving 10 bases of the junction unmatched. CDR3 nucleotides: TGTGCCAGCTCCTTACTTAAGGGGGCTAGCAATCAGCCCCAGCATTTT. It is translated as CASSLLKGASNQPQHF.

This rearrangement joins TRBV9 to TRBJ2-1; 13 bases are shared with TRBD2. This CDR3 has 17 amino acids. CDR1 is SGDLS, CDR2 YYNGEE, per germline. Trimming at V came to 3 bases and at J to 0 bases, leaving 3 bases not matched to a gene. CDR3 DNA sequence: TGTGCCAGCAGCGGGACTAGCGGGAGAGGCTCCTACAATGAGCAGTTCTTC. Translated, it gives CASSGTSGRGSYNEQFF. Combining the CDR3 with reference TRBV9 and TRBJ2-1 gives the whole variable domain DSGVTQTPKHLITATGQRVTLRCSPRSGDLSVYWYQQSLDQGLQFLIQYYNGEERAKGNILERFSAQQFPDLHSELNLSSLELGDSALYFCASSGTSGRGSYNEQFFGPGTRLTVL.

V is TRBV4-2 and J is TRBJ2-5; 11 nucleotides line up with TRBD2. This CDR3 has 20 amino acids. Per the germline V gene, CDR1 is LGHNA and CDR2 is YNFKEQ. V dropped 0 bases and J dropped 3; count of bases not matched to a gene: 15. This CDR3 is CASSQDEASGGPPGEETQYF. CDR3 bases: TGTGCCAGCAGCCAAGATGAGGCTAGCGGGGGGCCGCCGGGGGAAGAGACCCAGTACTTC.

The V call is TRBV5-1, the J call TRBJ2-5, with D possibly being TRBD2 (5 bases). The CDR3 length is 13 residues. Germline V gene sequence: CDR1 SGHRS, CDR2 YFSETQ. V dropped 5 bases and J dropped 1 base, with 9 bases sitting between them. CDR3 amino acids: CASRLVAQETQYF. The CDR3 DNA reads TGCGCCAGCAGACTAGTGGCCCAAGAGACCCAGTACTTC.

The chain links TRBV7-9 to TRBJ1-2; D is possibly TRBD1 (5 bases). The CDR3 has 15 amino acids. Germline CDR1 is SEHNR and CDR2 is FQNEAQ (reference sequence). V gave up 3 bases and J gave up 2 bases, with 13 bases separating them. The CDR3 here is CASSFKRQTNYGYTF. CDR3 nucleotide sequence: TGTGCCAGCAGCTTCAAACGACAGACAAACTATGGCTACACCTTC.

The chain carries TRBV7-2 and TRBJ2-3; 7 bases line up with TRBD1. CDR3 length: 18 amino acids. Germline CDR1 and CDR2: SGHTA and FQGNSA. V lost 4 bases and J lost 1; bases outside the gene matches: 14. The CDR3 bases are TGTGCCAGCAGCTCTTCCCATCACAGGGGCTACGGCACAGATACGCAGTATTTT. Residues: CASSSSHHRGYGTDTQYF. Variable domain in full (rest from reference TRBV7-2 and TRBJ2-3): GAGVSQSPSNKVTEKGKDVELRCDPISGHTALYWYRQSLGQGLEFLIYFQGNSAPDKSGLPSDRFSAERTGGSVSTLTIQRTQQEDSAVYLCASSSSHHRGYGTDTQYFGPGTRLTVL.

This chain joins TRBV4-3 and TRBJ2-1, with 11 bases that match TRBD2. The CDR3 is made up of 19 amino acids. Germline CDR1 LGHNA, CDR2 YSLEER. The V gene end was trimmed by 2 bases and the J gene end by 1 base; junction bases not matched to a gene: 10. CDR3: CASSQSTPGLAESYNEQFF. In nucleotides, the CDR3 is TGCGCCAGCAGCCAAAGTACGCCGGGACTAGCGGAATCCTACAATGAGCAGTTCTTC.

This chain connects TRBV5-4 to TRBJ2-7; D gene ambiguous. This CDR3 spans 14 amino acids. Germline V gives CDR1 SGHNT, CDR2 YYREEE (reference sequence). Trimming shortened V by 2 bases and J by 4 bases, and 13 bases separated the two germline ends. The CDR3 sequence is CASSFSSGPYEQYF. The CDR3 DNA sequence: TGTGCCAGCAGCTTTTCGTCAGGCCCGTACGAGCAGTACTTC. The full variable domain, in which reference TRBV5-4 and TRBJ2-7 provide the parts outside the CDR3, is ETGVTQSPTHLIKTRGQQVTLRCSSQSGHNTVSWYQQALGQGPQFIFQYYREEENGRGNFPPRFSGLQFPNYSSELNVNALELDDSALYLCASSFSSGPYEQYFGPGTRLTVT.

V is TRBV15 and J is TRBJ1-6; D is perhaps TRBD1 (5 bases). V shed 3 bases and J shed 7 bases, with 7 bases lying between them. The CDR3 sequence is 13 residues long. Germline assignment: CDR1 LNHNV and CDR2 YYDKDF (reference sequence). The CDR3 DNA reads TGTGCCACCAGCAGTAGACAGAATTCACCCCTCCACTTT. Its protein is CATSSRQNSPLHF.

To note about this clone: The sample contains more than one DNA sequence encoding this CDR3. This sequence joins TRBV5-4 and TRBJ1-6; TRBD1 agrees at 7 bases. The germline CDR1 and CDR2 sequences are SGHNT and YYREEE (reference sequence). J gave up 6 bases and V 4 bases, and 4 bases lay outside the gene matches. This CDR3 has 14 residues. In DNA form, the CDR3 reads TGTGCCAGCAGCACAGGGACAGTTAATTCACCCCTCCACTTT. It encodes CASSTGTVNSPLHF.